The 23 T cell receptor beta chains in this list originate from one sample, sequenced in a study of T cells in women clearing cervical HPV infection. Profiling relied on immunoSEQ multiplex PCR, and the TCRdb table lists in-frame clones only, not all of them. The ten top clones account for around 10%, within a sample of 25,000 or so clones. Sequenced sample: blood buffy coat. All receptors come from a woman aged 18 to 75 with a cervical HPV16 infection that either progressed to CIN3+ or cleared (not recorded which).

A remark on this clone: The sequence runs out 3 residues before the end of the CDR3; the remainder is reconstructed from the germline J gene. The chain recombines TRBV6-1 with TRBJ2-4, with D tentatively TRBD1 (6 bases). CDR1 is MNHNS, CDR2 SASEGT, per germline. The CDR3 runs 16 residues. Incomplete CDR3 DNA: TGTGCCAGCAGTGCCTTCCAGACAGGCACTTTCTATGGT. This translates into CASSAFQTGTFYG. The CDR3 in its entirety is CASSAFQTGTFYGQYF.

Of note for this clone: The read stops 3 residues short of the end of the CDR3; the missing end is completed from the germline J gene. The V and J genes are TRBV2 and TRBJ1-2; 8 bases are shared with TRBD1. V shed 5 bases, J shed 5 bases, and the junction held 10 bases outside the gene matches. Germline V CDR1 and CDR2: SNHLY, FYNNEI. CDR3 length: 15 amino acids. Incomplete CDR3 DNA: TGTGCCAGCAGTTCCCCAGGACAGGGAAGTTATGGC. Its protein is CASSSPGQGSYG. The whole CDR3 sequence is CASSSPGQGSYGYTF.

As for this clone: The CDR3 end lies 3 residues beyond the end of the read and is filled in from the germline J gene. The chain has TRBV7-2 and TRBJ2-2, with a tentative D call TRBD1 (5 bases). CDR1 is SGHTA and CDR2 is FQGNSA in the germline V gene. The CDR3 spans 16 residues. The CDR3 loop reads CASSLATGQGGSPLFF. The sequenced part of the CDR3 DNA is TGTGCCAGCAGCTTAGCCACTGGGCAGGGTGGTTCACCG. The whole variable domain, filled in from reference TRBV7-2 and TRBJ2-2, reads GAGVSQSPSNKVTEKGKDVELRCDPISGHTALYWYRQSLGQGLEFLIYFQGNSAPDKSGLPSDRFSAERTGGSVSTLTIQRTQQEDSAVYLCASSLATGQGGSPLFFGEGSRLTVL.

Details on this clone: The missing CDR3 end, 3 residues past where the read stops, is filled in from the germline J gene. The genes are TRBV20-1 and TRBJ2-7; 9 positions agree with TRBD1. The ends lost 3 bases at V and 3 bases at J; junction bases unmatched: 9. The CDR3 contains 15 residues. CDR1 is DFQATT and CDR2 is SNEGSKA in the germline V gene (reference sequence). Here the CDR3 reads CSASGDREAYYEQYF. The sequenced part of the CDR3 DNA is TGCAGTGCTAGTGGGGACAGGGAGGCTTACTACGAG.

Frequency places this clone as medium-sized. The read terminates 3 residues before the CDR3 end, so the remaining end is supplied by the germline J gene. The rearrangement joins TRBV7-6 to TRBJ2-3; 12 nucleotides align to TRBD2. The CDR3 contains 16 residues. V lost 4 bases to trimming and J lost 3 bases; unmatched junction nucleotides: 5. Germline CDR1 and CDR2: SGHVS and FNYEAQ. The CDR3 bases that were read are TGTGCCAGCAGCTCTCTAGCGGGAGGGCTGACAGATACG. Protein: CASSSLAGGLTDT. The entire CDR3 protein reads CASSSLAGGLTDTQYF. The full variable domain, completed using reference TRBV7-6 and TRBJ2-3, is GAGVSQSPRYKVTKRGQDVALRCDPISGHVSLYWYRQALGQGPEFLTYFNYEAQQDKSGLPNDRFSAERPEGSISTLTIQRTEQRDSAMYRCASSSLAGGLTDTQYFGPGTRLTVL.

For this clone: The sequenced fragment ends 3 residues before the CDR3 boundary, so the rest is inferred from the germline J gene. The chain is built from TRBV9 and TRBJ2-2, with D possibly being TRBD2 (6 bases). This CDR3 has 13 residues. The germline CDR1 and CDR2 sequences are SGDLS and YYNGEE. The V end was cut by 7 bases, the J end by 2 bases, with 9 bases between. CDR3 loop: CASRGTNTGELFF. Incomplete CDR3 DNA: TGTGCCAGCCGGGGGACCAACACCGGGGAG.

Concerning this clone: The read ends 3 residues early relative to the CDR3; the germline J gene fills the gap. The chain is built from TRBV6-1 and TRBJ2-2; D call uncertain. Germline V gene lookup returns CDR1 MNHNS and CDR2 SASEGT. The length of the CDR3 is 15 residues. The part of the CDR3 DNA that was read is TGTGCCAGCAGTGAATTGGCAGTCAATAATTCACCG. Translation: CASSELAVNNSP. In full, the CDR3 reads CASSELAVNNSPLFF.

With respect to this clone: The CDR3 goes on 3 residues after the read ends, and that part is filled in from the germline J gene. The chain uses TRBV10-1 and TRBJ2-7, with D hard to call. CDR3 length equals 16 residues. Germline CDR1 WNHNN, CDR2 SYGVQD (reference sequence). V shed 0 bases and J shed 0 bases, with 12 bases lying between them. This CDR3 is CASSESTQLDSYEQYF. The part of the CDR3 DNA that was read is TGCGCCAGCAGTGAGTCAACGCAACTTGACTCCTACGAG.

Comment on this clone: The CDR3 end lies 3 residues beyond the end of the read and is filled in from the germline J gene. The rearrangement uses TRBV7-2 and TRBJ2-3; possible D gene TRBD2, 6 bases. The V gene lost 7 bases and the J gene lost 0 bases, with 14 bases spanning the gap. Per germline, CDR1 SGHTA and CDR2 FQGNSA. The CDR3 is 15 residues long. The CDR3 bases that were read are TGTGCCAGCATCCCTTACGGAGGGAGCACAGATACG. This translates into CASIPYGGSTDT. The entire CDR3 reads CASIPYGGSTDTQYF.

With respect to this clone: With the read ending 3 residues before the CDR3 end, the germline J gene is used to fill in that end. J is TRBJ2-5 and V is TRBV11-1, with 8 bases lining up with TRBD1. Per the germline V gene, CDR1 is SGHAT and CDR2 is FQDESV (reference sequence). The J segment lost 5 bases and the V segment lost 3 bases, leaving 5 bases of the junction unmatched. The CDR3 runs to 14 residues. The CDR3 spells CASSLARQGETQYF. The covered CDR3 bases are TGTGCCAGCAGCTTGGCCCGACAGGGGGAGACC. Together with reference TRBV11-1 and TRBJ2-5, the CDR3 gives the full variable domain: EAEVAQSPRYKITEKSQAVAFWCDPISGHATLYWYRQILGQGPELLVQFQDESVVDDSQLPKDRFSAERLKGVDSTLKIQPAELGDSAMYLCASSLARQGETQYFGPGTRLLVL.

Of note for this clone: The CDR3 extends 3 residues past the end of the read, so its final part is completed from the germline J gene. The V and J genes are TRBV19 and TRBJ2-3; 8 positions agree with TRBD2. CDR3 length equals 17 residues. CDR1 and CDR2 (germline): LNHDA, SQIVND (reference sequence). The CDR3 sequence is CATSGPGGVLLNQPQYF. Partial CDR3 DNA: TGTGCCACCTCTGGCCCGGGGGGGGTTCTACTCAATCAGCCG.

Comments on this clone: Sequencing ends 3 residues short of the CDR3 end; the germline J gene provides the rest. This chain joins TRBV5-1 and TRBJ2-5; 9 bases map to TRBD2. V was pared by 3 bases and J by 4 bases, with 4 bases of the junction left unmatched. Germline CDR1 and CDR2: SGHRS and YFSETQ. This CDR3 spans 14 amino acids. The CDR3 loop is CASSSGTSRETQYF. CDR3 DNA, as far as it was read: TGCGCCAGCAGCTCCGGGACTAGCAGAGAGACC. The full variable domain, with the rest looked up from reference TRBV5-1 and TRBJ2-5, is KAGVTQTPRYLIKTRGQQVTLSCSPISGHRSVSWYQQTPGQGLQFLFEYFSETQRNKGNFPGRFSGRQFSNSRSEMNVSTLELGDSALYLCASSSGTSRETQYFGPGTRLLVL.

Turning to this clone: The CDR3 extends 3 residues past the end of the read, so its final part is completed from the germline J gene. This rearrangement joins TRBV30 to TRBJ1-2; weak D call: TRBD1 (5 bases). V was trimmed by 0 bases and J by 7 bases, leaving 9 bases between them. The CDR3 is 12 residues long. Germline V gene sequence: CDR1 GTSNPN, CDR2 SVGIG (reference sequence). CDR3 DNA (partial): TGTGCCTGGAGTGTGGGGGGGGTTGGC. Protein: CAWSVGGVG. The whole CDR3 protein is CAWSVGGVGYTF.

CDR3 region: CASSIGGTGGLSRGYTF. Incomplete CDR3 DNA: TGTGCCAGTAGTATAGGAGGGACAGGGGGCCTGTCACGTGGC. The chain employs TRBV19 and TRBJ1-2; 12 bases agree with TRBD1. The observed sequence ends 3 residues before the CDR3 terminus, with the missing tail filled in from the germline J gene. The germline gives CDR1 LNHDA, CDR2 SQIVND (reference sequence). The trim removed 1 base at V and 7 bases at J, leaving 10 bases unmatched. CDR3 length: 17 residues.

As regards this clone: The read ends 3 residues early relative to the CDR3; the germline J gene fills the gap. The J gene is TRBJ1-2, the V gene TRBV19, with D possibly being TRBD1 (5 bases). This CDR3 has 15 amino acids. Deletions cut 3 bases from V and 7 bases from J, with 18 bases between. Germline V lookup: CDR1 LNHDA, CDR2 SQIVND (reference sequence). The CDR3 loop reads CASSIAYIGETGYTF. The part of the CDR3 DNA that was read is TGTGCCAGTAGTATCGCGTATATAGGGGAGACTGGC.

Of note for this clone: The junction shows a germline mismatch at one end, possibly a read error. The observed sequence ends 3 residues before the CDR3 terminus, with the missing tail filled in from the germline J gene. The V call is TRBV4-2, the J call TRBJ2-7, with 9 nucleotides matching TRBD1. Per germline, CDR1 LGHNA and CDR2 YNFKEQ. CDR3 length: 16 amino acids. The CDR3 spells CASSSQGAPPLNEQYF. Partial CDR3 DNA: TGCGCCAGCAGCTCACAGGGGGCGCCCCCGTTGAACGAG.

Points on this clone: The read is 3 residues too short to cover the CDR3 end, so that end is filled in from the germline J gene. The rearrangement links TRBV4-1 to TRBJ1-2, with 7 bases lining up with TRBD1. The V gene end was trimmed by 0 bases and the J gene end by 4 bases; junction bases not matched to a gene: 5. CDR3 size: 15 residues. Germline V gene lookup returns CDR1 MGHRA and CDR2 YSYEKL. Incomplete CDR3 DNA: TGCGCCAGCAGCCAAGATGAGACAGGGACCTATGGC. Translation gives CASSQDETGTYG. The full CDR3 reads CASSQDETGTYGYTF.

This clone is medium-sized by frequency. The read ends 3 residues early relative to the CDR3; the germline J gene fills the gap. This chain joins TRBV29-1 and TRBJ2-2, with 9 bases fitting TRBD2. Germline assignment: CDR1 SQVTM and CDR2 ANQGSEA. CDR3 length: 13 residues. The V gene end was trimmed by 3 bases and the J gene end by 7 bases; junction bases not matched to a gene: 3. CDR3 bases read: TGCAGCGTTGATGTTAGCGGGAGCGGGGAG. Its protein is CSVDVSGSGE. The CDR3 reads in full as CSVDVSGSGELFF.

The DNA read from the CDR3 is TGTGCCTGGAGTGTAATGCGGCAGGGGGGCGTCTGGGCCAACGTC. Protein sequence: CAWSVMRQGGVWANV. The CDR3 in full is CAWSVMRQGGVWANVLTF. This chain joins TRBV30 and TRBJ2-6, with a tentative D call TRBD1 (7 bases). Read coverage stops 3 residues before the CDR3 terminus; the germline J gene supplies the remainder. The CDR3 loop spans 18 amino acids. V gave up 0 bases and J gave up 5 bases, with 20 bases separating them. Germline CDR1 reads GTSNPN; CDR2 reads SVGIG (reference sequence).

With regard to this clone: The CDR3 extends 3 residues past the end of the read, so its final part is completed from the germline J gene. The rearrangement uses TRBV7-8 and TRBJ1-1, with unresolved D. Germline CDR1 reads SGHVS; CDR2 reads FQNEAQ. Trimming stripped 4 bases from V and 0 bases from J, with 9 bases between. The CDR3 extends over 14 amino acids. The sequenced CDR3 bases are TGTGCCAGCAGCTCCCAGGCCCTGAACACTGAA. This codes for CASSSQALNTE. The whole CDR3 region reads CASSSQALNTEAFF.

Note on this clone: The read falls 3 residues short of the CDR3 end, and the missing part is taken from the germline J gene. The rearrangement uses TRBV7-6 and TRBJ2-1; 9 bases map to TRBD2. The germline V gene encodes CDR1 SGHVS and CDR2 FNYEAQ. The CDR3 has 15 residues. J gave up 0 bases and V 5 bases, and 2 bases lay outside the gene matches. The part of the CDR3 DNA that was read is TGTGCCAGCAGCCATAGCGGGAGCTCCTACAATGAG. It codes for CASSHSGSSYNE. The CDR3 in its entirety is CASSHSGSSYNEQFF.

The sequenced part of the CDR3 DNA is TGTGCCAGCACCATCGGGGGGGTCGACTATGGC. As protein: CASTIGGVDYG. The CDR3, in full, reads CASTIGGVDYGYTF. J is TRBJ1-2 and V is TRBV28; TRBD1 is a possible D gene (5 bases). The read ends 3 residues early relative to the CDR3; the germline J gene fills the gap. The CDR3 consists of 14 residues. Trimming took off 7 bases at V and 3 bases at J, with 15 bases between the two ends. The V gene's germline CDR1 is MDHEN and CDR2 SYDVKM.

On this clone itself: The read stops 3 residues short of the end of the CDR3; the missing end is completed from the germline J gene. V and J are TRBV5-6 and TRBJ2-5; 9 bases fit TRBD1. V was clipped by 0 bases and J by 5 bases; unmatched bases: 5. The CDR3 extends over 15 amino acids. Germline-derived CDR1 and CDR2 are SGHDT and YYEEEE. The CDR3 reads CASSLGTGVAETQYF. The CDR3 DNA, read in part, is TGTGCCAGCAGCTTGGGGACAGGGGTGGCGGAGACC.